This entry lists 6 T cell receptor beta chains sequenced from one sample in a study of T cells after yellow fever vaccination. Via MiXCR, TCRdb re-called the 5' RACE reads, giving one row per CDR3 protein. The sample shows 600,000 to 750,000 distinct CDR3 sequences, 9% to 15% of them seen only once. Sequencing was performed on PBMCs, taken on the day of the yellow fever booster vaccination. The receptors were gathered from a young man who received the YFV17D yellow fever vaccine.

This clonotype appeared a few times. The chain employs TRBV6-5 and TRBJ1-6; D may be TRBD1 (6 bases). Germline V gene data show CDR1 as MNHEY and CDR2 as SVGAGI. Trimming took off 4 bases at V and 6 bases at J, with 13 bases between the two ends. This CDR3 comprises 15 residues. The CDR3 region is CASSFRGQSNSPLHF. As DNA, the CDR3 is TGTGCCAGCAGTTTCAGAGGACAGAGTAATTCACCCCTCCACTTT.

The sample holds a few counts of this clonotype. This chain links TRBV5-1 with TRBJ1-6; TRBD1 might be the D (5 bases). Trimming stripped 4 bases from V and 5 bases from J, with 13 bases between. CDR1 is SGHRS, CDR2 YFSETQ, per germline. This CDR3 has 15 amino acids. CDR3 amino acids: CASSISWGDNSPLHF. For the CDR3, the DNA is TGCGCCAGCAGCATCTCCTGGGGGGATAATTCACCCCTCCACTTT. Full variable domain (outside the CDR3, taken from reference TRBV5-1 and TRBJ1-6): KAGVTQTPRYLIKTRGQQVTLSCSPISGHRSVSWYQQTPGQGLQFLFEYFSETQRNKGNFPGRFSGRQFSNSRSEMNVSTLELGDSALYLCASSISWGDNSPLHFGNGTRLTVT.

This chain links TRBV28 with TRBJ2-2; D is possibly TRBD1 or TRBD2 (5 bases each). The ends were cut back, 10 bases at V and 0 bases at J, with 9 bases in the middle. Per the germline V gene, CDR1 is MDHEN and CDR2 is SYDVKM. The CDR3 sequence is 13 residues long. Here the CDR3 reads CATEGPNTGELFF. As DNA, the CDR3 is TGTGCCACCGAGGGACCGAACACCGGGGAGCTGTTTTTT.

This clonotype has only a few counts. The V and J genes are TRBV4-3 and TRBJ2-4; TRBD2 matches at 8 bases. The germline gives CDR1 LGHNA, CDR2 YSLEER. This CDR3 has 20 residues. Losses at the gene ends were 0 bases for V and 3 bases for J; bases not matched to a gene: 16. The CDR3 loop is CASSQDLSSGGGRIKNIQYF. The DNA for the CDR3 is TGCGCCAGCAGCCAAGATCTTTCCAGCGGGGGAGGGAGGATCAAAAACATTCAGTACTTC.

In this sample, this clonotype turned up a few times. The J gene is TRBJ1-5, the V gene TRBV6-1, with no clear D. This CDR3 is built from 14 residues. The V end lost 4 bases, the J end lost 2 bases, and 9 bases lay between the germline ends. Germline CDR1 is MNHNS and CDR2 is SASEGT. The CDR3 loop reads CASSGPLGNQPQHF. The DNA of the CDR3 is TGTGCCAGCAGTGGCCCTTTGGGCAATCAGCCCCAGCATTTT.

This clonotype was seen many times. This rearrangement joins TRBV6-1 to TRBJ2-3, with D perhaps being TRBD1 or TRBD2 (5 bases each). V was trimmed by 2 bases and J by 0 bases, leaving 12 bases between them. Germline CDR1 MNHNS, CDR2 SASEGT. The CDR3 has 16 amino acids. CDR3: CASSERGWGSTDTQYF. The CDR3 DNA reads as TGTGCCAGCAGTGAACGAGGGTGGGGGAGCACAGATACGCAGTATTTT.